The 12 T cell receptor beta chains reported below all come from one sample, sequenced in a study of shared clonotypes between healthy human individuals. The method was immunoSEQ multiplex PCR; TCRdb's version includes in-frame clones alone and lacks a portion of them. This table holds roughly 2.1 million clones, roughly 91% found once. Naive CD8 isolation took CD45RO-negative cells positively selected for CCR7 and excluded terminally differentiated effector memory CD45RA+ cells. Sequenced sample: naive CD8+ T cells from PBMCs. Every receptor here comes from a man aged 18 to 29 in good health. Some clones in this sample may be carry-over from other donors' samples.

Notes on this clone: This CDR3 is also generated by other DNA sequences in the sample. The chain joins TRBV27 to TRBJ2-5; D remains unclear. Germline V gene sequence: CDR1 MNHEY, CDR2 SMNVEV (reference sequence). Trimming cost V 6 bases and J 1 base, with 12 bases left between them. The CDR3 runs to 14 residues. This CDR3 is CASSPLRAQETQYF. In DNA form, the CDR3 reads TGTGCCAGCAGCCCTCTCCGAGCCCAAGAGACCCAGTACTTC.

The V gene is TRBV29-1, the J gene TRBJ1-2; 8 bases fit TRBD1. Losses at the gene ends were 6 bases for V and 4 bases for J; bases not matched to a gene: 13. Per the germline V gene, CDR1 is SQVTM and CDR2 is ANQGSEA. The CDR3 runs 15 residues. CDR3 sequence: CSVQGADSYPYGYTF. The CDR3 DNA sequence: TGCAGCGTCCAGGGGGCGGACTCCTACCCCTATGGCTACACCTTC.

The chain carries TRBV29-1 and TRBJ2-3; 8 positions agree with TRBD1. This CDR3 contains 14 residues. The germline gives CDR1 SQVTM, CDR2 ANQGSEA. Trimming cost V 6 bases and J 4 bases; bases outside gene matches: 9. The CDR3 loop is CSVFARGRADTQYF. Written as DNA, the CDR3 is TGCAGCGTGTTCGCCAGGGGGCGCGCAGATACGCAGTATTTT.

V is TRBV29-1 and J is TRBJ2-7, with TRBD1 matching over 8 bases. The trim removed 5 bases at V and 7 bases at J, leaving 7 bases unmatched. Per germline, CDR1 SQVTM and CDR2 ANQGSEA. The CDR3 loop spans 12 amino acids. For the CDR3, the DNA is TGCAGCGTTCGGACAGGGCGCGTGGAGCAGTACTTC. Protein: CSVRTGRVEQYF.

The chain joins TRBV5-1 to TRBJ1-1, with D uncertain. This CDR3 region has 12 residues. V gave up 6 bases and J gave up 4 bases, with 10 bases separating them. Germline loops: CDR1 SGHRS, CDR2 YFSETQ. DNA for the CDR3: TGCGCCAGCAAGGTGGAAGGCACTGAAGCTTTCTTT. Translated: CASKVEGTEAFF.

The V gene is TRBV5-4, the J gene TRBJ2-1, with 13 positions matching TRBD2. CDR1 is SGHNT, CDR2 YYREEE, per germline (reference sequence). J gave up 5 bases and V 2 bases, and 1 base lay outside the gene matches. This CDR3 is 15 amino acids long. This chain's CDR3 is CASSFGLAGDNEQFF. CDR3 DNA sequence: TGTGCCAGCAGCTTTGGACTAGCGGGGGACAATGAGCAGTTCTTC.

This sequence joins TRBV11-2 and TRBJ1-1; maybe TRBD1 (5 bases). CDR3 length: 13 residues. CDR1 and CDR2 from the germline V gene are SGHAT and FQNNGV. Trimming left V 1 base short and J 7 bases short, with 10 bases between. The CDR3, as DNA: TGTGCCAGCAGCTTAGGTTCAGGGATTGAAGCTTTCTTT. Its translation: CASSLGSGIEAFF.

The J gene is TRBJ2-2, the V gene TRBV4-3; 7 nucleotides agree with TRBD1. V shed 5 bases, J shed 7 bases, and the junction held 16 bases outside the gene matches. Germline V gene data show CDR1 as LGHNA and CDR2 as YSLEER. CDR3 length: 17 amino acids. The CDR3: CASSEGYRGPHGGELFF. The CDR3 region has the DNA TGCGCCAGCAGCGAAGGATACAGGGGCCCCCACGGCGGGGAGCTGTTTTTT.

J is TRBJ2-7 and V is TRBV9, with D perhaps matching TRBD1 (5 bases). This CDR3 has 14 amino acids. Germline CDR1 is SGDLS and CDR2 is YYNGEE. The germline V and J ends were trimmed by 0 bases and 2 bases, with 9 bases remaining between them. This chain's CDR3 is CASSVGAQAYEQYF. As DNA, the CDR3 is TGTGCCAGCAGCGTAGGGGCACAGGCCTACGAGCAGTACTTC.

This clone was found once. The sample has other DNA sequences that encode this CDR3 too. CDR3 DNA: TGTGCCAGCAGTTTATTAGGGGGGGGAACTGAAGCTTTCTTT. The encoded protein is CASSLLGGGTEAFF. The chain uses TRBV27 and TRBJ1-1; the D gene is possibly TRBD1 (6 bases). The CDR3 spans 14 residues. The ends were cut back, 1 base at V and 5 bases at J, with 11 bases in the middle. Germline V gene sequence: CDR1 MNHEY, CDR2 SMNVEV (reference sequence).

This chain connects TRBV30 to TRBJ1-2; D not certain. The germline V gene has CDR1 GTSNPN and CDR2 SVGIG (reference sequence). V dropped 2 bases and J dropped 6 bases, with 13 bases sitting between them. The CDR3 extends over 13 amino acids. CDR3 DNA: TGTGCCTGGAGTCCCAGAACACTGGATGGCTACACCTTC. Translating it yields CAWSPRTLDGYTF.

This chain connects TRBV9 to TRBJ2-1; no reliable D call. This CDR3 has 17 residues. Germline V lookup: CDR1 SGDLS, CDR2 YYNGEE. The V gene lost 0 bases and the J gene lost 7 bases, with 20 bases spanning the gap. The CDR3 is CASSVEAAVVLGNEQFF. The CDR3 DNA sequence: TGTGCCAGCAGCGTAGAGGCTGCGGTCGTCCTCGGAAATGAGCAGTTCTTC.